This T cell receptor (beta chain) appears in the sequencing data of a study of vaccination effects on CD4 cells after COVID-19. Study-level findings and limits: Pronounced clonal contraction occurred in clones induced by infection and by vaccine late after vaccination.

As concerns this clone: The antigen remains unidentified.

Repertoires were generated with immunoSEQ multiplex PCR, while TCRdb's copy carries only in-frame clones and drops some. Among about 79,000 clones, approximately 81% were seen once, and the ten largest hold approximately 1.7%. Sequencing was preceded by expansion of antigen-specific CD4+ T cells with viral peptide pools in the ViraFEST assay. Subsequent to approximately 11 days of culture, CD4+ T cells were isolated. None of these healthy vaccinees had been infected with SARS-CoV-2 before vaccination. Half of the medium was exchanged for IL-2 medium on both days 3 and 7. This receptor was identified in a human donor who received a COVID-19 vaccine. The source was CD4+ T cells from PBMCs cultured with HCoV-229E spike peptides, collected before COVID-19 vaccination.

The CDR3 region is CASSYSRGWETQYF. CDR3 bases: TGTGCCAGCAGTTACAGCAGGGGTTGGGAGACCCAGTACTTC. The chain carries TRBV6-5 and TRBJ2-5; TRBD1 is a possible D gene (6 bases). The CDR3 length is 14 residues. Trimming shortened V by 2 bases and J by 5 bases, and 12 bases separated the two germline ends. Germline V gene data show CDR1 as MNHEY and CDR2 as SVGAGI.